The clone carrying this T cell receptor (beta chain) came up a few times. An input of roughly 0.5 to 1 ug of RNA was subjected to reverse transcription using random hexamers. TCRdb called the immunoSEQ multiplex PCR reads again in MiXCR, with one record for every CDR3 protein. This sample has about 140,000 distinct CDR3 sequences, with approximately 95% found just once. The data originate from a study of CD8 T cells in Susac syndrome. Trimming took 4 bases from V and 4 from J; bases not matched to a gene: 9. The germline V gene has CDR1 MDHEN and CDR2 SYDVKM. This CDR3 region has 16 residues. This chain uses TRBV28 with TRBJ2-5; 10 bases fit TRBD2. This receptor was obtained from a human donor with multiple sclerosis. Sequencing was done on a sample of CD4+ T cells from PBMCs. CDR3 in amino acids: CASSSPASGSGETQYF. The CDR3 DNA sequence: TGTGCCAGCAGTTCCCCCGCTAGCGGGAGTGGAGAGACCCAGTACTTC.